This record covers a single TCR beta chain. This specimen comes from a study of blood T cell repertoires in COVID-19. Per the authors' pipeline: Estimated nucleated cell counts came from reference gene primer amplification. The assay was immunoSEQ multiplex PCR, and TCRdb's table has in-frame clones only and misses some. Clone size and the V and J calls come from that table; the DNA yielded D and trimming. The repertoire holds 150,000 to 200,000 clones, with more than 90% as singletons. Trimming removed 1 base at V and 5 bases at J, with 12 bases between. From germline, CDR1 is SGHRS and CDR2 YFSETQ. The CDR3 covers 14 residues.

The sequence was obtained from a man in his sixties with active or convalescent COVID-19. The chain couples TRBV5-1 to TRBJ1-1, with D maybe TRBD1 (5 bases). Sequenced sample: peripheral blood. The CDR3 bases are TGCGCCAGCAGCTTGAGCGGGACTAATACTGAAGCTTTCTTT. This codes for CASSLSGTNTEAFF.